Below, 12 T cell receptor beta chains from the same sample are listed, as sequenced in a study of T cells in localized non-small cell lung cancer. Only in-frame clones appear in the TCRdb table, and some are missing; sequencing was by immunoSEQ multiplex PCR. The data hold around 6,000 clones, with 15% observed a single time. Sequencing used normal lung tissue next to the tumor, obtained before any cancer treatment. Every receptor here comes from a male donor older than 55 with stage II squamous cell lung carcinoma.

The J gene is TRBJ1-1, the V gene TRBV14; no definite D call. V lost 5 bases to trimming and J lost 4 bases, with 20 bases between them. CDR3 size: 16 residues. Germline V gene lookup returns CDR1 SGHDN and CDR2 FVKESK. The CDR3 bases are TGTGCCAGCAGCAATTATGAGGGTGGTTTGGGCACTGAAGCTTTCTTT. It is translated as CASSNYEGGLGTEAFF.

This clone was detected a few times. This chain connects TRBV6-8 to TRBJ1-2, with TRBD1 matching 10 bases. V shed 6 bases and J 4 bases; nucleotides not matched to a gene: 2. Germline lookup yields CDR1 MNHGY and CDR2 SAAAGT. This CDR3 comprises 13 residues. The CDR3 protein is CASRGDRGYGYTF. Written as DNA, the CDR3 is TGTGCCAGCAGGGGGGACAGGGGCTATGGCTACACCTTC.

In this sample, this clone is medium-sized. CDR3 amino acids: CASSLESSGSDEQFF. CDR3 sequence (DNA): TGTGCCAGCAGCTTAGAGTCTAGCGGGAGCGATGAGCAGTTCTTC. The gene calls are TRBV11-3 and TRBJ2-1; 10 positions agree with TRBD2. Germline V lookup: CDR1 SGHNT, CDR2 YENEEA. The V gene end was trimmed by 0 bases and the J gene end by 8 bases; junction bases not matched to a gene: 4. The CDR3 runs to 15 residues.

This clone was detected only a few times. The V call is TRBV11-3, the J call TRBJ2-2, with 9 bases matching TRBD2. Unmatched junction bases numbered 2, after V lost 0 bases and J lost 3 bases. CDR1 and CDR2 (germline): SGHNT, YENEEA. This CDR3 is 16 amino acids long. The CDR3 nucleotides are TGTGCCAGCAGCTTAGATCTAGCGGGGTACACCGGGGAGCTGTTTTTT. Protein sequence: CASSLDLAGYTGELFF.

This clone was found a few times. The gene calls are TRBV9 and TRBJ2-5; 14 nucleotides align to TRBD2. From germline, CDR1 is SGDLS and CDR2 YYNGEE. V shed 5 bases, J shed 5 bases, and the junction held 5 bases outside the gene matches. The CDR3 runs 15 residues. CDR3 amino acids: CASSVGLAGEETQYF. The CDR3 DNA reads TGTGCCAGCAGTGTGGGACTAGCGGGAGAGGAGACCCAGTACTTC.

A few counts support this clone. The J gene is TRBJ2-6, the V gene TRBV6-8; D may correspond to TRBD1 or TRBD2 (5 bases each). V lost 5 bases and J lost 0, with 20 bases in between. The germline gives CDR1 MNHGY, CDR2 SAAAGT. The CDR3 loop spans 19 amino acids. Written as DNA, the CDR3 is TGTGCCAGCAGTCCTCTCTTTCCGGGACGCCCCTCTGGGGCCAACGTCCTGACTTTC. Encoded protein: CASSPLFPGRPSGANVLTF.

V and J are TRBV5-1 and TRBJ2-7; TRBD2 matches at 13 bases. CDR1 is SGHRS and CDR2 is YFSETQ in the germline V gene. CDR3 size: 17 residues. With 0 bases clipped from V and 6 bases from J, the junction kept 9 bases outside the gene matches. CDR3 bases: TGCGCCAGCAGCTTGGGGGAACTAGCGGGAGGGCCCCGCGAGCAGTACTTC. Protein: CASSLGELAGGPREQYF.

The chain employs TRBV6-8 and TRBJ2-7; D gene unclear. Trimming left V 0 bases short and J 4 bases short, with 10 bases between. The CDR3 runs 14 residues. Germline-derived CDR1 and CDR2 are MNHGY and SAAAGT. CDR3 DNA sequence: TGTGCCAGCAGTTACTCTGGGTCGAAATACGAGCAGTACTTC. As protein: CASSYSGSKYEQYF.

The chain is built from TRBV6-8 and TRBJ2-5, with 13 bases identical to TRBD2. V gave up 4 bases and J gave up 3 bases; unmatched junction bases: 2. CDR1 and CDR2 (germline): MNHGY, SAAAGT. This CDR3 has 15 amino acids. The CDR3 DNA is TGTGCCAGCAGTTCCGGGACTAGCGGGAAAGAGACCCAGTACTTC. Translated, it gives CASSSGTSGKETQYF.

The chain uses TRBV18 and TRBJ2-7; 10 bases map to TRBD1. Germline lookup yields CDR1 KGHSH and CDR2 LQKENI. Unmatched junction bases numbered 1, after V lost 2 bases and J lost 3 bases. The CDR3 runs to 14 residues. Here the CDR3 DNA reads TGTGCCAGCTCACCAGGGACAGGGGTCTACGAGCAGTACTTC. Translation gives CASSPGTGVYEQYF.

This clone was detected a few times. This sequence joins TRBV18 and TRBJ2-1; TRBD2 matches 11 bases. J lost 6 bases, V lost 5 bases, and 9 bases had no gene match. Per the germline V gene, CDR1 is KGHSH and CDR2 is LQKENI. This CDR3 comprises 16 residues. CDR3 in DNA: TGTGCCAGCTCATTTGCCGGGACTAGCGGTTCCAATGAGCAGTTCTTC. This sequence encodes CASSFAGTSGSNEQFF.

The chain employs TRBV9 and TRBJ1-1; D not resolved. Trimming took off 7 bases at V and 4 bases at J, with 14 bases between the two ends. Germline CDR1 is SGDLS and CDR2 is YYNGEE. This CDR3 contains 13 residues. CDR3 protein: CASFGMGGTEAFF. In DNA, the CDR3 is TGTGCCAGCTTCGGGATGGGTGGCACTGAAGCTTTCTTT.